Presented here are 4 T cell receptor beta chains from one specimen sequenced in a study of blood T cell repertoires in COVID-19. The table came from immunoSEQ multiplex PCR; TCRdb's copy has only in-frame clones and leaves some out. Altogether around 80,000 clones are present, more than 70% being singletons, with the ten largest covering about 13%. Material: peripheral blood. Every receptor here comes from a man aged 50-60 years with COVID-19, enrolled during active disease.

The chain employs TRBV7-2 and TRBJ1-4; D uncertain. Trimming shortened V by 2 bases and J by 0 bases, and 10 bases separated the two germline ends. The CDR3 extends over 16 amino acids. CDR1 and CDR2 from the germline V gene are SGHTA and FQGNSA. CDR3 coding DNA: TGTGCCAGCAGCTTACTTCCAGGCCCAACTAATGAAAAACTGTTTTTT. It is translated as CASSLLPGPTNEKLFF.

This sequence joins TRBV5-8 and TRBJ1-5, with D possibly matching TRBD1 (6 bases). The CDR3 has 15 residues. V lost 4 bases, J lost 0 bases, and 11 bases lay in between. CDR1 and CDR2 (germline): SGHTS, YDEGEE. The CDR3 DNA reads as TGTGCCAGCAGCCCTACAGGGACTAGCAATCAGCCCCAGCATTTT. Translating it yields CASSPTGTSNQPQHF.

The rearrangement uses TRBV7-9 and TRBJ1-2; no clear D. Germline CDR1 is SEHNR and CDR2 is FQNEAQ (reference sequence). This CDR3 is built from 15 residues. V was cut by 2 bases and J by 5 bases, with 15 bases left in between. CDR3 sequence reads: CASSLYSNLDYGYTF. The CDR3 bases are TGTGCCAGCAGCTTATACTCAAACTTAGATTATGGCTACACCTTC.

The chain employs TRBV7-9 and TRBJ2-1; D is unresolved. Germline CDR1 is SEHNR and CDR2 is FQNEAQ (reference sequence). The CDR3 runs 16 residues. Between the trimmed V and J ends, which lost 0 bases and 1 base, there was a span of 10 bases. The CDR3 region has the DNA TGTGCCAGCAGCTTAGCGGTCAGCGTATCCTACAATGAGCAGTTCTTC. Translating it yields CASSLAVSVSYNEQFF.